This TCR beta chain derives from a study of blood T cells in healthy people across ages. The study, taken as a whole, reports: Among T cells, TCR beta diversity per million cells dropped roughly linearly as age rose. Diversity estimates from one million T cells were considered underestimates.

Comment on this clonotype: The antigen is not known.

A second PCR, run for roughly 7 to 11 cycles, used a sample-barcoded 5' primer plus a J-beta primer mix. Tags on each cDNA molecule came from a template-switch adaptor with 12 random nucleotides. TCRdb analysed the 5' RACE reads with MiXCR anew, one entry per CDR3 protein. The sample holds 1 million to 1.2 million distinct CDR3 sequences, 30% to 40% seen once. Germline values: CDR1 DFQATT, CDR2 SNEGSKA (reference sequence). The CDR3 sequence is 13 residues long. J gave up 5 bases and V 6 bases, and 5 bases lay outside the gene matches. Material: blood. The receptor was isolated from a man in his late teens or twenties in good health. The V call is TRBV20-1, the J call TRBJ2-2; 8 positions match TRBD1. The CDR3 spells CSARGQGTGELFF. In DNA form, the CDR3 reads TGCAGTGCCAGGGGGCAGGGGACCGGGGAGCTGTTTTTT.